Following are 15 T cell receptor beta chains from one sample sequenced in a study of blood T cell repertoires in COVID-19 (dated by TCRdb to the early 2020s). Library construction relied on the immunoSEQ multiplex PCR assay. TCRdb took over this immuneACCESS table, retaining in-frame rearrangements with V and J assigned. Such tables are incomplete; in checked studies, under half of the missing clones stem from an unresolved V gene, and the remainder is unexplained. This sample gives around 78,000 clones in total; around nine tenths of them show up just once. Approximately 1.8% of the sample lies in the top ten. The sequenced sample consisted of peripheral blood. These receptors all stem from a woman aged 55-75 years with acute or convalescent COVID-19.

This chain uses TRBV12-5 with TRBJ1-3; D is perhaps TRBD1 (5 bases). The CDR3 is 15 residues long. Trimming stripped 2 bases from V and 0 bases from J, with 8 bases between. Germline V gives CDR1 LGHNT, CDR2 FRNRAP. The chain's CDR3 is CASGLPTGSGNTIYF. DNA for the CDR3: TGTGCTAGTGGTTTGCCCACAGGCTCTGGAAACACCATATATTTT.

The chain couples TRBV19 to TRBJ1-5; no reliable D call. The CDR3 is 13 amino acids. V was trimmed by 0 bases and J by 7 bases, leaving 7 bases between them. Germline CDR1 reads LNHDA; CDR2 reads SQIVND (reference sequence). As DNA, the CDR3 is TGTGCCAGTAGTATAGATCCGAGCCAGCCCCAGCATTTT. The encoded protein is CASSIDPSQPQHF. Full variable domain (missing parts from reference TRBV19 and TRBJ1-5): DGGITQSPKYLFRKEGQNVTLSCEQNLNHDAMYWYRQDPGQGLRLIYYSQIVNDFQKGDIAEGYSVSREKKESFPLTVTSAQKNPTAFYLCASSIDPSQPQHFGDGTRLSIL.

This chain connects TRBV7-2 to TRBJ2-5; possible D gene TRBD1, 6 bases. The V gene lost 7 bases and the J gene lost 7 bases, with 19 bases spanning the gap. Germline-derived CDR1 and CDR2 are SGHTA and FQGNSA. There are 14 residues in the CDR3. The CDR3 sequence is CASTSSQGIGTQYF. For the CDR3, the DNA is TGTGCCAGCACCTCTTCCCAGGGGATCGGGACCCAGTACTTC. The variable domain in full, with the rest retrieved from reference TRBV7-2 and TRBJ2-5, is GAGVSQSPSNKVTEKGKDVELRCDPISGHTALYWYRQSLGQGLEFLIYFQGNSAPDKSGLPSDRFSAERTGGSVSTLTIQRTQQEDSAVYLCASTSSQGIGTQYFGPGTRLLVL.

The gene calls are TRBV10-3 and TRBJ2-3; 11 positions match TRBD2. The germline gives CDR1 ENHRY, CDR2 SYGVKD. The CDR3 spans 16 residues. V lost 6 bases to trimming and J lost 1 base; unmatched junction nucleotides: 6. The CDR3 DNA is TGTGCCATCAGAGCGGGACTAGCGGACCGCACAGATACGCAGTATTTT. Translated, it gives CAIRAGLADRTDTQYF.

This rearrangement joins TRBV6-2 or TRBV6-3 to TRBJ1-2, with TRBD1 identical over 12 bases. The germline gives CDR1 MNHEY, CDR2 SVGEGT. This CDR3 has 16 amino acids. The V and J ends lost 5 bases and 4 bases, in that order; junction bases with no gene match: 8. This CDR3 is CASSRAGDRGLYGYTF. The CDR3 DNA sequence: TGTGCCAGCAGTCGGGCCGGGGACAGGGGGCTCTATGGCTACACCTTC.

V and J are TRBV7-3 and TRBJ2-1; D ambiguous. There are 13 residues in the CDR3. V was shortened by 1 base and J by 5 bases, with 6 bases between the two germline ends. Germline CDR1 and CDR2: SGHTA and FQGTGA. CDR3 region: CASSLNSDNEQFF. CDR3 DNA: TGTGCCAGCAGCTTAAATTCCGACAATGAGCAGTTCTTC.

The table lists this clone with a few counts. The chain uses TRBV12-3 or TRBV12-4 and TRBJ1-5; D unresolved. The CDR3 runs to 13 residues. The ends were cut back, 3 bases at V and 7 bases at J, with 10 bases in the middle. CDR3 sequence (DNA): TGTGCCAGCAGTTTTGAAGGCAGGCAGCCCCAGCATTTT. This codes for CASSFEGRQPQHF.

This clone occurred a few times. The chain employs TRBV5-4 and TRBJ1-4; 8 bases are a match to TRBD1. CDR3 length: 14 residues. Per germline, CDR1 SGHNT and CDR2 YYREEE (reference sequence). J lost 6 bases, V lost 4 bases, and 5 bases had no gene match. Here the CDR3 reads CASSQGALDEKLFF. The CDR3 coding sequence is TGTGCCAGCAGCCAGGGGGCCTTGGATGAAAAACTGTTTTTT.

This clone was seen just once. The chain carries TRBV7-2 and TRBJ2-3; the match to TRBD2 covers 8 bases. V was pared by 1 base and J by 2 bases, with 2 bases of the junction left unmatched. Germline values: CDR1 SGHTA, CDR2 FQGNSA. The CDR3 covers 15 residues. The CDR3 reads CASSLGGGYTDTQYF. The CDR3 DNA sequence: TGTGCCAGCAGCTTAGGCGGGGGGTACACAGATACGCAGTATTTT.

The chain employs TRBV18 and TRBJ2-1; 8 bases fit TRBD1. The J segment lost 2 bases and the V segment lost 3 bases, leaving 3 bases of the junction unmatched. The CDR3 runs 15 residues. Germline CDR1 and CDR2: KGHSH and LQKENI. The CDR3 DNA reads TGTGCCAGCTCACCGGACAGGGAAACCTACAATGAGCAGTTCTTC. Protein: CASSPDRETYNEQFF.

The J gene is TRBJ2-5, the V gene TRBV5-1, with TRBD2 matching 9 bases. Losses at the gene ends were 4 bases for V and 3 bases for J; bases not matched to a gene: 4. The CDR3 has 14 residues. Per the germline V gene, CDR1 is SGHRS and CDR2 is YFSETQ. The CDR3 nucleotides read TGCGCCAGCAGCCGGACTAGCGTAAAAGAGACCCAGTACTTC. Protein sequence: CASSRTSVKETQYF.

The V and J genes are TRBV19 and TRBJ2-1; the D gene is possibly TRBD2 (5 bases). The CDR3 has 15 amino acids. The germline CDR1 and CDR2 sequences are LNHDA and SQIVND (reference sequence). Trimming took 4 bases from V and 2 from J, leaving 12 bases between them. CDR3 residues: CASSKTGITYNEQFF. CDR3 sequence (DNA): TGTGCCAGTAGTAAGACCGGGATAACCTACAATGAGCAGTTCTTC.

V usage is TRBV7-2 and J usage is TRBJ1-5, with TRBD1 matching 9 bases. The CDR3 extends over 14 amino acids. Unmatched junction bases numbered 4, after V lost 4 bases and J lost 6 bases. Germline values: CDR1 SGHTA, CDR2 FQGNSA. CDR3 region: CASSSDRGSQPQHF. Here the CDR3 DNA reads TGTGCCAGCAGCTCGGACAGGGGAAGTCAGCCCCAGCATTTT.

The sample holds a few counts of this clone. The chain joins TRBV25-1 to TRBJ2-4; possibly TRBD1 for D (6 bases). V was clipped by 0 bases and J by 7 bases, with 13 bases between them. Germline CDR1 and CDR2: MGHDK and SYGVNS. This CDR3 contains 15 residues. This CDR3 is CASSEYYRVCNIQYF. CDR3 nucleotides: TGTGCCAGCAGTGAATACTACAGGGTGTGCAACATTCAGTACTTC.

The chain links TRBV28 to TRBJ2-3; D is ambiguous. V lost 3 bases, J lost 2 bases, and 12 bases lay in between. The CDR3 spans 15 residues. Per germline, CDR1 MDHEN and CDR2 SYDVKM. CDR3 loop: CASSFSLGPTDTQYF. DNA for the CDR3: TGTGCCAGCAGTTTTAGTCTCGGTCCCACAGATACGCAGTATTTT.